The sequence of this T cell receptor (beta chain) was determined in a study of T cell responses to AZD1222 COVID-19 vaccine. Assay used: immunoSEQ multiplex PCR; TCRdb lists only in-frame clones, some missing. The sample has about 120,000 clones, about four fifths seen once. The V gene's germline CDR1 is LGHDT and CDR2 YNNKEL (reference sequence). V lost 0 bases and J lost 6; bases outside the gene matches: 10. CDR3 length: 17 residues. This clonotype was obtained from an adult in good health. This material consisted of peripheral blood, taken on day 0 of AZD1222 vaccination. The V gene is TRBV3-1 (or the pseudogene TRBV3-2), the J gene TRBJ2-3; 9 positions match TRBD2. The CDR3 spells CASSQDRAGGVLDTQYF. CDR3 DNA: TGTGCCAGCAGCCAAGATAGGGCGGGGGGGGTATTGGATACGCAGTATTTT.